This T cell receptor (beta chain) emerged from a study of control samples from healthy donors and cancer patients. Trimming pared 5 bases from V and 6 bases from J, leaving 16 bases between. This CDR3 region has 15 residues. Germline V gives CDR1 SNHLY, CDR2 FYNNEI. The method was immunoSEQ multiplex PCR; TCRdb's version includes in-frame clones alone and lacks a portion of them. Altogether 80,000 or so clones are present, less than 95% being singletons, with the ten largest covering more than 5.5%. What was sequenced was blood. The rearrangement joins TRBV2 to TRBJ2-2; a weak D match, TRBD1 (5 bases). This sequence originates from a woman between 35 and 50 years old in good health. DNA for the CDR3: TGTGCCAGCAGTTCTCCGACAGAACACGCCGGGGAGCTGTTTTTT. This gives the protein CASSSPTEHAGELFF.